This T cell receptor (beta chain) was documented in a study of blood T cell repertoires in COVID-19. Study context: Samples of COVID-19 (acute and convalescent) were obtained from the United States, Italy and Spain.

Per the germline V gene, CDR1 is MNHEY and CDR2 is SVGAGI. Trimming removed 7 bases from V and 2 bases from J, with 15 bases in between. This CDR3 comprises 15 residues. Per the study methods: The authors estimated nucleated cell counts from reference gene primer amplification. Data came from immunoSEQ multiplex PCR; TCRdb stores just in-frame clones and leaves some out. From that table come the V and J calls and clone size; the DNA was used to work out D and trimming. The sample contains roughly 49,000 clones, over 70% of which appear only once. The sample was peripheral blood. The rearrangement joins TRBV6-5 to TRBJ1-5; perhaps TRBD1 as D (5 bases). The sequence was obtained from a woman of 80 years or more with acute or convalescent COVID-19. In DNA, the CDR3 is TGTGCCAGCAATAGGGCCAGGGATGGCAATCAGCCCCAGCATTTT. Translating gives CASNRARDGNQPQHF.